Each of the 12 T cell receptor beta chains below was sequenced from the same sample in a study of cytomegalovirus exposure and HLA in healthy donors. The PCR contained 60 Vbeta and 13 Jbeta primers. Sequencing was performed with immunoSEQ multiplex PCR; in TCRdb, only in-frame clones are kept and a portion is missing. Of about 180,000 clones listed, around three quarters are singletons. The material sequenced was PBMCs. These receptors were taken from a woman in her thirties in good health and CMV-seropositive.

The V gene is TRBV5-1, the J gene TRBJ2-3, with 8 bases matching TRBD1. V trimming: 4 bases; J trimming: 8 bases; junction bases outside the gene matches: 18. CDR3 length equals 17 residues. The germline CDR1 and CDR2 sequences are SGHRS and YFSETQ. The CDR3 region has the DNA TGCGCCAGCAGCAGCCGGACAGGGACCAACCTCCTGCTTACGCAGTATTTT. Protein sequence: CASSSRTGTNLLLTQYF.

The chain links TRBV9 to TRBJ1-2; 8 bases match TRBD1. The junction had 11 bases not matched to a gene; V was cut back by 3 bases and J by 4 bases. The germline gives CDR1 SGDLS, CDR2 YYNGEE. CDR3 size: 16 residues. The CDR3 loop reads CASSARQGPTVYGYTF. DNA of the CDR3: TGTGCCAGCAGCGCCCGACAGGGGCCTACGGTCTATGGCTACACCTTC.

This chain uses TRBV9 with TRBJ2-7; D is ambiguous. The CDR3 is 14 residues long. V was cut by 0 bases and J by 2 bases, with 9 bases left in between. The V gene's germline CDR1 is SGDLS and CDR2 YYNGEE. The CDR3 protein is CASSVGSTPYEQYF. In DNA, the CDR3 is TGTGCCAGCAGCGTAGGGTCTACTCCCTACGAGCAGTACTTC.

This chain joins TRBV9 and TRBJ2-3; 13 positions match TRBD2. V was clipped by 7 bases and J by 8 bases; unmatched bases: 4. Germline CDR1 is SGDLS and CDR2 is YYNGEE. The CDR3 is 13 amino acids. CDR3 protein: CASGTSGVGTQYF. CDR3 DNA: TGTGCCAGCGGGACTAGCGGGGTGGGTACGCAGTATTTT.

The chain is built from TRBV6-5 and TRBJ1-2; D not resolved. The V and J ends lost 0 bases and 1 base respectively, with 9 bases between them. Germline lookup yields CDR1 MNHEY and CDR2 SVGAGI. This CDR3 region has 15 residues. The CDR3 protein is CASSYSMRFNYGYTF. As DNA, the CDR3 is TGTGCCAGCAGTTACTCGATGCGGTTTAACTATGGCTACACCTTC.

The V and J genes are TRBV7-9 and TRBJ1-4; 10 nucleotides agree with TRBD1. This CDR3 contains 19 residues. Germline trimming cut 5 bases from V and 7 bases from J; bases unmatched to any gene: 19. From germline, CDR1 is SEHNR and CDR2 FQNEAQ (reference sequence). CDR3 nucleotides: TGTGCCAGCAGCGTACGCTCCGGGACAGGGGCCACGGGGTCTGAAAAACTGTTTTTT. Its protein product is CASSVRSGTGATGSEKLFF.

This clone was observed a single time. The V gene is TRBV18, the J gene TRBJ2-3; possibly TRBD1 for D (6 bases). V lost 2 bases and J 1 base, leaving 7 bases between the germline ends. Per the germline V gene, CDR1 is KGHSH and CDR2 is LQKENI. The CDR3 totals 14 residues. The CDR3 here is CASSPGGGTDTQYF. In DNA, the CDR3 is TGTGCCAGCTCACCAGGGGGCGGCACAGATACGCAGTATTTT. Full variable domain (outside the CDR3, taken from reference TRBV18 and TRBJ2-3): NAGVMQNPRHLVRRRGQEARLRCSPMKGHSHVYWYRQLPEEGLKFMVYLQKENIIDESGMPKERFSAEFPKEGPSILRIQQVVRGDSAAYFCASSPGGGTDTQYFGPGTRLTVL.

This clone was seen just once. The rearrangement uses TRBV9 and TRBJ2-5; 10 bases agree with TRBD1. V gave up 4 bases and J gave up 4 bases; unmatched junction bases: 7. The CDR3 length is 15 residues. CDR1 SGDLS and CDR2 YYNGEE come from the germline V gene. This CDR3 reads CASSSWTGGRETQYF. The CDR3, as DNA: TGTGCCAGCAGCTCTTGGACAGGGGGGCGAGAGACCCAGTACTTC.

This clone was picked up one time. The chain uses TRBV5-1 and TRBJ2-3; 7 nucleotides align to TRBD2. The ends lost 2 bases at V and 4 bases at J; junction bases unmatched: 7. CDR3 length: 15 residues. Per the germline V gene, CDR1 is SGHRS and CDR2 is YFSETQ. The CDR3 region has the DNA TGCGCCAGCAGCTTCCAGCGGGGAGGGCCAGATACGCAGTATTTT. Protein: CASSFQRGGPDTQYF. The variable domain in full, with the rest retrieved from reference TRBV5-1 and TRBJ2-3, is KAGVTQTPRYLIKTRGQQVTLSCSPISGHRSVSWYQQTPGQGLQFLFEYFSETQRNKGNFPGRFSGRQFSNSRSEMNVSTLELGDSALYLCASSFQRGGPDTQYFGPGTRLTVL.

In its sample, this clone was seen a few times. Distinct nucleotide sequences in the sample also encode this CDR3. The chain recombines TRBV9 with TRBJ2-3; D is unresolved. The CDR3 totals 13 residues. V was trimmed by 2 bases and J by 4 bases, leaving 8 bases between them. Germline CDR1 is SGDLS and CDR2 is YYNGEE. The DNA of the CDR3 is TGTGCCAGCAGCGTCGCGGTCCCAGATACGCAGTATTTT. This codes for CASSVAVPDTQYF.

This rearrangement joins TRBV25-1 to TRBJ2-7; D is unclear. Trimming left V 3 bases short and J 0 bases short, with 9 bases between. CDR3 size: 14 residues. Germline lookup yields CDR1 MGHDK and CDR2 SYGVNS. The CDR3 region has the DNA TGTGCCAGCAGTGAGGGCAGCCGCTCCTACGAGCAGTACTTC. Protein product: CASSEGSRSYEQYF.

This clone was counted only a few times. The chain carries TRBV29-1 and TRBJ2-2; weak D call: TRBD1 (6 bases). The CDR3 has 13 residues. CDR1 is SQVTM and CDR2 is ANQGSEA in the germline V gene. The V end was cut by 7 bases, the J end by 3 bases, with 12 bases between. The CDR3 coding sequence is TGCAGCGCCGAAAGGACAGACACCGGGGAGCTGTTTTTT. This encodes CSAERTDTGELFF.